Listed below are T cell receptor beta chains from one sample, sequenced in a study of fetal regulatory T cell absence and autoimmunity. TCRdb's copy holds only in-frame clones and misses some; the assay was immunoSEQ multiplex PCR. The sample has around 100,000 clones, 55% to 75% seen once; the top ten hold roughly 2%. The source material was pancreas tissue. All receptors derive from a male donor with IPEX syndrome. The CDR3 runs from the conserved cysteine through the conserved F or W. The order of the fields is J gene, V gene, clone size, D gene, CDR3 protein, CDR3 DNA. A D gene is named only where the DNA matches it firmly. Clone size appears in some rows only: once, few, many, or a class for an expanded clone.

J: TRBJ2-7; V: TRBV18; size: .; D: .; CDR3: CASSPPGVTYEQYF; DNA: TGTGCCAGCTCACCCCCAGGGGTGACCTACGAGCAGTACTTC
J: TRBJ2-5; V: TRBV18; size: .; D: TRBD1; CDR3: CASSWTGQETQYF; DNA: TGTGCCAGCTCATGGACAGGGCAAGAGACCCAGTACTTC
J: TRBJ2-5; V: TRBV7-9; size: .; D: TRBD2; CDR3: CASSLGGSREGPETQYF; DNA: TGTGCCAGCAGCTTAGGAGGTTCGCGGGAGGGTCCGGAGACCCAGTACTTC
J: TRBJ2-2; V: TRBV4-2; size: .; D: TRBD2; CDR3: CASSQEGAGGWWANTGELFF; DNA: TGTGCCAGCAGCCAAGAAGGAGCGGGAGGGTGGTGGGCGAACACCGGGGAGCTGTTTTTT
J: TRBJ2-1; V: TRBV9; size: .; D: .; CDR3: CASSVGEAFGNEQFF; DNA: TGTGCCAGCAGCGTAGGAGAGGCCTTCGGCAATGAGCAGTTCTTC
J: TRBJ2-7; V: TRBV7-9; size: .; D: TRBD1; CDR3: CASSYQGAYEQYF; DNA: TGTGCCAGCAGCTATCAGGGGGCCTACGAGCAGTACTTC
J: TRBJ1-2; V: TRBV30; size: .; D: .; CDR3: CAWSVGWGGYTF; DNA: TGTGCCTGGAGTGTAGGTTGGGGCGGCTACACCTTC
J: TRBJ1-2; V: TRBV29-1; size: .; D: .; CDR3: CSVESGANYGYTF; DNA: TGCAGCGTTGAAAGCGGGGCGAACTATGGCTACACCTTC
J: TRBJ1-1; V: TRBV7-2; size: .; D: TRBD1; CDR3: CASSTWTGDLNTEAFF; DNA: TGTGCCAGCAGCACTTGGACAGGGGACCTGAACACTGAAGCTTTCTTT
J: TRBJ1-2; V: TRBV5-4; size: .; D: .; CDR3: CASSLVGTGAGYTF; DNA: TGTGCCAGCAGCTTGGTCGGTACAGGTGCTGGCTACACCTTC
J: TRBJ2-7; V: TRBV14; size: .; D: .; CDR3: CASSQGTHEQYF; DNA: TGTGCCAGCAGCCAAGGGACCCACGAGCAGTACTTC
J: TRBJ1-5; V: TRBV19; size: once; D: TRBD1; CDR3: CASSINQGGSNQPQHF; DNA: TGTGCCAGTAGTATAAACCAGGGGGGAAGCAATCAGCCCCAGCATTTT
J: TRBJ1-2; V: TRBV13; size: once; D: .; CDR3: CASSLGPGDGYTF; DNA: TGTGCCAGCAGCTTAGGCCCAGGGGATGGCTACACCTTC
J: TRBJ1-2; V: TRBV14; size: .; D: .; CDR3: CASSRWENYGYTF; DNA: TGTGCCAGCAGTCGGTGGGAGAACTATGGCTACACCTTC
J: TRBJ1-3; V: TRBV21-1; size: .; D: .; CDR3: CASSKEAGLLNTIYF; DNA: TGTGCCAGCAGCAAAGAGGCAGGCCTCTTGAACACCATATATTTT
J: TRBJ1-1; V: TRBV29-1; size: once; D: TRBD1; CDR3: CSVARDRVNTEAFF; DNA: TGCAGCGTTGCGAGAGACAGGGTTAACACTGAAGCTTTCTTT
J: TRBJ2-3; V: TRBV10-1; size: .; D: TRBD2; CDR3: CASSPGSGGFTDTQYF; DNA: TGCGCCAGCAGCCCCGGTAGCGGGGGGTTCACAGATACGCAGTATTTT
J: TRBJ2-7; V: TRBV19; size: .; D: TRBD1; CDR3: CASSSAQGAYEQYF; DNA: TGTGCCAGTAGTTCGGCCCAGGGGGCCTACGAGCAGTACTTC
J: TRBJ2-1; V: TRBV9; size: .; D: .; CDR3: CASSARGATGEQFF; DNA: TGTGCCAGCAGCGCTCGGGGGGCGACGGGTGAGCAGTTCTTC
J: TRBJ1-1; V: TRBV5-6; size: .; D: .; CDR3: CASSLERGLNTEAFF; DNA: TGTGCCAGCAGCTTGGAGAGAGGGTTGAACACTGAAGCTTTCTTT
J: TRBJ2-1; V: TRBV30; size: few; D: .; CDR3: CAWCRGGSYNEQFF; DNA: TGTGCCTGGTGTCGTGGCGGTAGCTACAATGAGCAGTTCTTC
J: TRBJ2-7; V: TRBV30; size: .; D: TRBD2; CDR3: CAWSVGGSLRDEQYF; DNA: TGTGCCTGGAGTGTAGGCGGGAGCTTGAGAGACGAGCAGTACTTC
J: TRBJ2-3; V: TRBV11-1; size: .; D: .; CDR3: CASSLVERDTQYF; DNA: TGTGCCAGCAGCTTAGTAGAAAGAGATACGCAGTATTTT
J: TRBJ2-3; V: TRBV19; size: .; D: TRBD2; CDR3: CASSILGLAGGTSTDTQYF; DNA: TGTGCCAGTAGTATATTAGGACTAGCGGGGGGAACGAGCACAGATACGCAGTATTTT
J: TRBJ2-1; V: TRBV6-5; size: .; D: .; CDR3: CASSYGGPYNEQFF; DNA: TGTGCCAGCAGTTACGGTGGGCCCTACAATGAGCAGTTCTTC
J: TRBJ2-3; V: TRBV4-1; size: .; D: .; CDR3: CASSQPGGSTDTQYF; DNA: TGCGCCAGCAGCCAACCCGGCGGGAGCACAGATACGCAGTATTTT
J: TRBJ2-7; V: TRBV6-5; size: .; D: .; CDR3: CASSYSNRGSYEQYF; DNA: TGTGCCAGCAGTTACTCGAACCGGGGCTCCTACGAGCAGTACTTC
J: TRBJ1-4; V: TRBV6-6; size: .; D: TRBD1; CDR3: CASSGDRGPFNEKLFF; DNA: TGTGCCAGCAGTGGGGACAGGGGGCCATTTAATGAAAAACTGTTTTTT
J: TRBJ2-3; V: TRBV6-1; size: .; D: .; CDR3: CASSEEWGDTQYF; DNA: TGTGCCAGCAGTGAGGAGTGGGGAGATACGCAGTATTTT
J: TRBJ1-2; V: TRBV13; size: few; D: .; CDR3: CASSFLPSGLGYTF; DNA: TGTGCCAGCAGCTTCCTCCCTTCAGGACTTGGCTACACCTTC
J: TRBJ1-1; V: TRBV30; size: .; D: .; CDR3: CAWSVRVGGSAFF; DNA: TGTGCCTGGAGTGTACGAGTCGGGGGTTCAGCTTTCTTT
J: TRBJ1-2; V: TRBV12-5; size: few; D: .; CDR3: CASGPRIDGYTF; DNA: TGTGCTAGTGGCCCACGTATCGATGGCTACACCTTC
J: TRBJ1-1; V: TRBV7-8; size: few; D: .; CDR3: CASSDQRGRGNTEAFF; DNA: TGTGCCAGCAGCGACCAGCGCGGGCGGGGGAACACTGAAGCTTTCTTT
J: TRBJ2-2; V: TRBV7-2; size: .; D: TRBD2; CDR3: CASSHGTSGTRTRGELFF; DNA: TGTGCCAGCAGCCACGGGACTAGCGGGACCCGAACGCGTGGGGAGCTGTTTTTT
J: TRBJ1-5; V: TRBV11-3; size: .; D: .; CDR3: CASSKVGSSSNQPQHF; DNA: TGTGCCAGCAGCAAGGTGGGCAGTTCCTCTAATCAGCCCCAGCATTTT
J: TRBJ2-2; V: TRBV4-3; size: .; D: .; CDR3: CASSQGSRELFF; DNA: TGCGCCAGCAGCCAAGGGAGTAGGGAGCTGTTTTTT
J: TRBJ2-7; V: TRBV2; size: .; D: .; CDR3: CASSEFSGIVTYEQYF; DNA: TGTGCCAGCAGTGAGTTTTCAGGTATAGTAACCTACGAGCAGTACTTC
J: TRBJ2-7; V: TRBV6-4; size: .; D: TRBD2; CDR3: CASSDPTSGGDYEQYF; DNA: TGTGCCAGCAGTGACCCCACTAGCGGGGGGGACTACGAGCAGTACTTC
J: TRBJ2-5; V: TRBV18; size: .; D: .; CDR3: CASSPGQRYQETQYF; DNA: TGTGCCAGCTCTCCCGGACAGAGGTACCAAGAGACCCAGTACTTC
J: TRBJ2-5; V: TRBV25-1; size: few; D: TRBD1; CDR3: CASSDRGQETQYF; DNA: TGTGCCAGCAGTGACAGGGGGCAAGAGACCCAGTACTTC
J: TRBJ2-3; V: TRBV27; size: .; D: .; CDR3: CASSLVSGDTQYF; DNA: TGTGCCAGCAGTTTAGTTTCTGGAGATACGCAGTATTTT
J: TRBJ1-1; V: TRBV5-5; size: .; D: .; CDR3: CASSLGSCDEAFF; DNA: TGTGCCAGCAGCTTAGGTTCCTGTGACGAAGCTTTCTTT
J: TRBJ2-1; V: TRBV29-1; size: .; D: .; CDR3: CSVEQSSYNEQFF; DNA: TGCAGCGTTGAACAGAGCTCCTACAATGAGCAGTTCTTC
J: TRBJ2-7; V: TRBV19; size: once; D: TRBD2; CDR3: CASSTGTSGGIEQYF; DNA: TGTGCCAGTAGTACGGGGACTAGCGGGGGAATAGAGCAGTACTTC
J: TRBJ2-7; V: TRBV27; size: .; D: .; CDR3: CASSYNGGYEQYF; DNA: TGTGCCAGCAGTTACAACGGAGGCTACGAGCAGTACTTC
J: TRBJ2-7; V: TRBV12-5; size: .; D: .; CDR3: CASGLVRGEQYF; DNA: TGTGCTAGTGGTTTGGTACGGGGCGAGCAGTACTTC
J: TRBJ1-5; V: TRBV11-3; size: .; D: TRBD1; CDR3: CASSAGTGGNQPQHF; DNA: TGTGCCAGCAGCGCCGGGACAGGGGGCAATCAGCCCCAGCATTTT
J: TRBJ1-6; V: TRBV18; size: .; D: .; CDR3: CATSRGDSPLHF; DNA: TGTGCCACCTCCCGAGGGGATTCACCCCTCCACTTT
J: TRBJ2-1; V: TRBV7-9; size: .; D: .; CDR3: CASSLGCSESYNEQFF; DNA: TGTGCCAGCAGCCTTGGTTGTAGCGAGTCCTACAATGAGCAGTTCTTC
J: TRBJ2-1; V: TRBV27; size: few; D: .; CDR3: CASSPPHANNEQFF; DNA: TGTGCCAGCAGTCCCCCGCACGCCAACAATGAGCAGTTCTTC
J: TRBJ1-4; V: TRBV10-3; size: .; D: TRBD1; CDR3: CAARQGPNEKLFF; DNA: TGTGCCGCCAGACAGGGTCCTAATGAAAAACTGTTTTTT
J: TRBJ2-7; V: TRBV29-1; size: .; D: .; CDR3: CSVEDGDTYEQYF; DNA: TGCAGCGTTGAAGATGGGGACACCTACGAGCAGTACTTC
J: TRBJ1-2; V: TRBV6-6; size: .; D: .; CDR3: CASSPQGPLGIASF; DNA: TGTGCCAGCAGCCCACAGGGCCCATTGGGGATAGCTTCCTTC